One sample yielded the 28 T cell receptor beta chains listed below, sequenced in a study of CD8 T cells in Susac syndrome. With random hexamers, roughly 0.45 to 1 ug RNA was reverse transcribed. TCRdb re-derived calls from the immunoSEQ multiplex PCR reads in MiXCR, one entry per CDR3 protein. The sample lists more than 85,000 distinct CDR3 sequences; roughly 94% were seen once. Sequenced material: CD4+ T cells from PBMCs. These receptors all stem from a human donor with Susac syndrome.

V is TRBV9 and J is TRBJ2-5, with a possible D match to TRBD2 (5 bases). The CDR3 consists of 15 residues. Per the germline V gene, CDR1 is SGDLS and CDR2 is YYNGEE. The germline V and J ends were trimmed by 0 bases and 4 bases, with 13 bases remaining between them. The CDR3: CASSVASGFSETQYF. The CDR3 region has the DNA TGTGCCAGCAGCGTAGCAAGCGGCTTCTCAGAGACCCAGTACTTC.

Written as DNA, the CDR3 is TGTGCCTGGAGTGCAGACAGGGGCAATCAGCCCCAGCATTTT. Translation gives CAWSADRGNQPQHF. This chain links TRBV30 with TRBJ1-5; 7 positions match TRBD1. Germline CDR1 GTSNPN, CDR2 SVGIG (reference sequence). The CDR3 sequence is 14 residues long. V shed 1 base and J 2 bases; nucleotides not matched to a gene: 2. Using reference TRBV30 and TRBJ1-5 for the parts outside the CDR3, the full variable domain is SQTIHQWPATLVQPVGSPLSLECTVEGTSNPNLYWYRQAAGRGLQLLFYSVGIGQISSEVPQNLSASRPQDRQFILSSKKLLLSDSGFYLCAWSADRGNQPQHFGDGTRLSIL.

The V and J genes are TRBV20-1 and TRBJ2-1; 8 nucleotides agree with TRBD1. J gave up 8 bases and V 3 bases, and 3 bases lay outside the gene matches. CDR1 and CDR2 from the germline V gene are DFQATT and SNEGSKA (reference sequence). The CDR3 loop spans 12 amino acids. CDR3 nucleotides: TGCAGTGCTAGGACAGGGGTCGATGAGCAGTTCTTC. Encoded protein: CSARTGVDEQFF.

The rearrangement links TRBV28 to TRBJ1-1; D gene uncertain. The germline V gene has CDR1 MDHEN and CDR2 SYDVKM. Trimming left V 6 bases short and J 8 bases short, with 16 bases between. The CDR3 runs 13 residues. Written as DNA, the CDR3 is TGTGCCAGCAGGGCCTACAGCTGGGCGGAAGCTTTCTTT. Its translation: CASRAYSWAEAFF.

CDR3 in DNA: TGTGCCAGCAGCTCGCCGTACACAGATACGCAGTATTTT. It encodes CASSSPYTDTQYF. The chain couples TRBV5-8 to TRBJ2-3; no clear D. The CDR3 runs to 13 residues. V dropped 3 bases and J dropped 2 bases, with 7 bases sitting between them. Germline values: CDR1 SGHTS, CDR2 YDEGEE.

This clonotype is a singleton in its sample. V usage is TRBV12-3 or TRBV12-4 and J usage is TRBJ2-7; tentative D call: TRBD1 (6 bases). The CDR3 totals 15 residues. V lost 6 bases and J lost 4, with 19 bases in between. The CDR3 DNA follows: TGTGCCAGCAGCCCTAGGGGGTGGTCTCTGTACGAGCAGTACTTC. Its protein product is CASSPRGWSLYEQYF.

CDR3 DNA sequence: TGTGCCAGCAGCTCCCCGGGGGGGGGCTACGAGCAGTACTTC. Translated: CASSSPGGGYEQYF. The chain employs TRBV7-8 and TRBJ2-7, with 8 nucleotides matching TRBD2. Germline V lookup: CDR1 SGHVS, CDR2 FQNEAQ. V lost 4 bases and J lost 3; bases outside the gene matches: 5. The CDR3 sequence is 14 residues long.

The V gene is TRBV28, the J gene TRBJ2-7, with 9 bases that match TRBD1. V lost 5 bases and J lost 8; bases outside the gene matches: 7. CDR1 is MDHEN and CDR2 is SYDVKM in the germline V gene. The CDR3 spans 13 residues. The CDR3 protein is CASSTGTGRKQYF. CDR3 DNA: TGTGCCAGCAGTACTGGGACAGGGAGGAAGCAGTACTTC. The variable domain in full, with the rest retrieved from reference TRBV28 and TRBJ2-7, is DVKVTQSSRYLVKRTGEKVFLECVQDMDHENMFWYRQDPGLGLRLIYFSYDVKMKEKGDIPEGYSVSREKKERFSLILESASTNQTSMYLCASSTGTGRKQYFGPGTRLTVT.

This sequence joins TRBV2 and TRBJ2-1, with TRBD2 matching over 13 bases. Germline CDR1 SNHLY, CDR2 FYNNEI. Germline trimming cut 7 bases from V and 10 bases from J; bases unmatched to any gene: 10. The CDR3 contains 15 residues. The CDR3 sequence is CASKPGLAGSHEQFF. Here the CDR3 DNA reads TGTGCCAGCAAACCGGGACTAGCGGGGTCCCACGAGCAGTTCTTC. Full variable domain (outside the CDR3, taken from reference TRBV2 and TRBJ2-1): EPEVTQTPSHQVTQMGQEVILRCVPISNHLYFYWYRQILGQKVEFLVSFYNNEISEKSEIFDDQFSVERPDGSNFTLKIRSTKLEDSAMYFCASKPGLAGSHEQFFGPGTRLTVL.

The chain is built from TRBV7-2 and TRBJ1-4; D not resolved. V gave up 4 bases and J gave up 6 bases, with 9 bases separating them. The CDR3 length is 13 residues. Germline lookup yields CDR1 SGHTA and CDR2 FQGNSA. The CDR3 sequence is CASSSNSDEKLFF. CDR3 nucleotides: TGTGCCAGCAGCTCTAATAGTGATGAAAAACTGTTTTTT.

The chain employs TRBV9 and TRBJ2-1; 8 bases line up with TRBD1. V was clipped by 6 bases and J by 7 bases; unmatched bases: 12. Germline CDR1 reads SGDLS; CDR2 reads YYNGEE. The CDR3 is made up of 15 amino acids. The CDR3 is CASNDGTGLGNEQFF. The CDR3 DNA reads as TGTGCCAGCAACGATGGGACAGGCCTTGGGAATGAGCAGTTCTTC.

This clonotype was detected once. The chain couples TRBV10-3 to TRBJ1-2, with D uncertain. From germline, CDR1 is ENHRY and CDR2 SYGVKD. Trimming took 4 bases from V and 7 from J, leaving 16 bases between them. The CDR3 runs 14 residues. The CDR3 region is CAISVGSDLLGYTF. CDR3 sequence (DNA): TGTGCCATCAGTGTGGGGTCAGACCTGCTTGGCTACACCTTC.

This clonotype was seen only once. This rearrangement joins TRBV7-2 to TRBJ2-5; the D gene is possibly TRBD2 (5 bases). V lost 7 bases, J lost 3 bases, and 15 bases lay in between. The CDR3 covers 14 residues. The V gene's germline CDR1 is SGHTA and CDR2 FQGNSA. Here the CDR3 reads CASNQRAQEETQYF. The DNA of the CDR3 is TGTGCCAGCAACCAGAGGGCCCAAGAAGAGACCCAGTACTTC.

This chain uses TRBV3-1 with TRBJ2-7, with D tentatively TRBD1 or TRBD2 (6 bases each). V was cut by 5 bases and J by 2 bases, with 22 bases left in between. Looked up from germline, CDR1 is LGHDT and CDR2 is YNNKEL (reference sequence). CDR3 length: 17 amino acids. CDR3: CASSAPGGGTNAYEQYF. The DNA of the CDR3 is TGTGCCAGCAGCGCACCAGGTGGAGGGACAAACGCCTACGAGCAGTACTTC.

The chain has TRBV29-1 and TRBJ2-5; no firm D call. Germline loops: CDR1 SQVTM, CDR2 ANQGSEA. The CDR3 has 12 amino acids. The ends were cut back, 4 bases at V and 3 bases at J, with 9 bases in the middle. The CDR3 here is CSVGTAKETQYF. In nucleotides, the CDR3 is TGCAGCGTTGGGACCGCAAAAGAGACCCAGTACTTC.

V gene TRBV30 combines with J gene TRBJ2-2; D unresolved. Looked up from germline, CDR1 is GTSNPN and CDR2 is SVGIG (reference sequence). The CDR3 runs 12 residues. Trimming pared 2 bases from V and 6 bases from J, leaving 7 bases between. CDR3: CAWSRGAGELFF. In nucleotides, the CDR3 is TGTGCCTGGAGTCGAGGAGCCGGGGAGCTGTTTTTT.

V is TRBV29-1 and J is TRBJ2-2, with D tentatively TRBD2 (6 bases). The V end lost 7 bases, the J end lost 10 bases, and 13 bases lay between the germline ends. CDR3 length equals 11 residues. Germline V gene lookup returns CDR1 SQVTM and CDR2 ANQGSEA. This CDR3 is CSGGLGKELFF. CDR3 sequence (DNA): TGCAGCGGGGGACTGGGGAAGGAGCTGTTTTTT.

The chain combines TRBV23-1 with TRBJ2-7; D is unclear. TRBV23-1 is labeled an ORF, and its function is uncertain. The CDR3 covers 13 residues. V was cut by 1 base and J by 9 bases, with 13 bases left in between. This CDR3 reads CASSQFGNPRQYF. The CDR3 coding sequence is TGCGCCAGCAGTCAATTCGGCAACCCAAGGCAGTACTTC.

This clonotype was detected only once. This rearrangement joins TRBV4-3 to TRBJ2-1, with 7 bases identical to TRBD1. V gave up 4 bases and J gave up 6 bases; unmatched junction bases: 3. The CDR3 contains 13 residues. Germline V gene lookup returns CDR1 LGHNA and CDR2 YSLEER. As DNA, the CDR3 is TGCGCCAGCAGCCCGGACAGGACCAATGAGCAGTTCTTC. Translated: CASSPDRTNEQFF.

This clonotype appeared a single time. The chain is built from TRBV29-1 and TRBJ2-7, with 12 bases that match TRBD2. Germline V gives CDR1 SQVTM, CDR2 ANQGSEA. The CDR3 totals 14 residues. V was pared by 3 bases and J by 4 bases, with 4 bases of the junction left unmatched. The CDR3 protein is CSVDTSGGSYEQYF. In DNA form, the CDR3 reads TGCAGCGTTGACACTAGCGGGGGGTCGTACGAGCAGTACTTC.

The chain carries TRBV30 and TRBJ1-4; D remains unclear. Germline assignment: CDR1 GTSNPN and CDR2 SVGIG (reference sequence). The V and J ends lost 2 bases and 5 bases respectively, with 18 bases between them. This CDR3 is 16 amino acids long. CDR3: CAWSSVWEQRNEKLFF. Here the CDR3 DNA reads TGTGCCTGGAGTTCGGTGTGGGAACAGAGGAATGAAAAACTGTTTTTT. Looking up the rest from reference TRBV30 and TRBJ1-4 gives the full variable domain: SQTIHQWPATLVQPVGSPLSLECTVEGTSNPNLYWYRQAAGRGLQLLFYSVGIGQISSEVPQNLSASRPQDRQFILSSKKLLLSDSGFYLCAWSSVWEQRNEKLFFGSGTQLSVL.

The chain carries TRBV7-9 and TRBJ1-6; no definite D call. V lost 5 bases and J lost 6, with 8 bases in between. The CDR3 runs 13 residues. Germline V CDR1 and CDR2: SEHNR, FQNEAQ (reference sequence). The DNA of the CDR3 is TGTGCCAGCAGCACGGACGGTAATTCACCCCTCCACTTT. This codes for CASSTDGNSPLHF.

The rearrangement links TRBV6-5 to TRBJ1-2; possible D gene TRBD1, 6 bases. Germline loops: CDR1 MNHEY, CDR2 SVGAGI. This CDR3 has 17 amino acids. V was trimmed by 0 bases and J by 3 bases, leaving 17 bases between them. This CDR3 is CASSYSVLGGSDYGYTF. The DNA of the CDR3 is TGTGCCAGCAGTTACTCGGTCTTAGGGGGGTCGGACTATGGCTACACCTTC.

The genes are TRBV20-1 and TRBJ2-7; tentative D call: TRBD1 (5 bases). The CDR3 has 13 amino acids. Germline CDR1 reads DFQATT; CDR2 reads SNEGSKA (reference sequence). The V end lost 1 base, the J end lost 5 bases, and 12 bases lay between the germline ends. CDR3 protein: CSARGWVGDEQYF. CDR3 in DNA: TGCAGTGCTAGAGGATGGGTAGGGGACGAGCAGTACTTC.

CDR3 sequence (DNA): TGTGCCAGCAGCCGGACAGGGGTGGGCTACACCTTC. It is translated as CASSRTGVGYTF. V and J are TRBV6-5 and TRBJ1-2; TRBD1 agrees at 9 bases. CDR3 length equals 12 residues. V dropped 6 bases and J dropped 8; count of bases not matched to a gene: 4. The germline V gene has CDR1 MNHEY and CDR2 SVGAGI.

The rearrangement links TRBV12-3 or TRBV12-4 to TRBJ1-3; D might be TRBD1 (5 bases). This CDR3 has 14 residues. V lost 3 bases, J lost 2 bases, and 8 bases lay in between. CDR3: CASSFAGPGNTIYF. The DNA of the CDR3 is TGTGCCAGCAGTTTCGCAGGGCCTGGAAACACCATATATTTT.

The V call is TRBV3-1, the J call TRBJ1-5; D unresolved. CDR3 length: 14 amino acids. Between the trimmed V and J ends, which lost 0 bases and 11 bases, there was a span of 14 bases. In germline, CDR1 is LGHDT, CDR2 YNNKEL (reference sequence). The chain's CDR3 is CASSQDPTIGSQHF. DNA for the CDR3: TGTGCCAGCAGCCAAGATCCCACCATTGGGTCCCAGCATTTT. The variable domain in full, with the rest retrieved from reference TRBV3-1 and TRBJ1-5, is DTAVSQTPKYLVTQMGNDKSIKCEQNLGHDTMYWYKQDSKKFLKIMFSYNNKELIINETVPNRFSPKSPDKAHLNLHINSLELGDSAVYFCASSQDPTIGSQHFGDGTRLSIL.

This clonotype has just one count. The chain links TRBV20-1 to TRBJ2-7; D remains ambiguous. The CDR3 contains 12 residues. Germline V gene sequence: CDR1 DFQATT, CDR2 SNEGSKA (reference sequence). The V and J ends lost 6 bases and 6 bases respectively, with 15 bases between them. The CDR3 is CSAETPSREQYF. The CDR3 DNA reads TGCAGTGCAGAGACTCCCTCCCGCGAGCAGTACTTC.